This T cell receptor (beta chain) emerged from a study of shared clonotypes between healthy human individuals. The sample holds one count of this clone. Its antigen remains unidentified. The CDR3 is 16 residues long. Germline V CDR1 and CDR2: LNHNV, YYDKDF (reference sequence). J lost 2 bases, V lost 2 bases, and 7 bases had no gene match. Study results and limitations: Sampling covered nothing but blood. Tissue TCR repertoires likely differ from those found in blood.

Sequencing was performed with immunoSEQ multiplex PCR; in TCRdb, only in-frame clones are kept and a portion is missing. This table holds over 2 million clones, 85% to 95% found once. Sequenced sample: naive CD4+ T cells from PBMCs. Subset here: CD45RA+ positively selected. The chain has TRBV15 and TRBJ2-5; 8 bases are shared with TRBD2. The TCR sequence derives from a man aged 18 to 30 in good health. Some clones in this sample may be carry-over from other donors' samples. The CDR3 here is CATSRRMGLGQETQYF. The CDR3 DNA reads TGTGCCACCAGCAGACGAATGGGACTAGGGCAAGAGACCCAGTACTTC.